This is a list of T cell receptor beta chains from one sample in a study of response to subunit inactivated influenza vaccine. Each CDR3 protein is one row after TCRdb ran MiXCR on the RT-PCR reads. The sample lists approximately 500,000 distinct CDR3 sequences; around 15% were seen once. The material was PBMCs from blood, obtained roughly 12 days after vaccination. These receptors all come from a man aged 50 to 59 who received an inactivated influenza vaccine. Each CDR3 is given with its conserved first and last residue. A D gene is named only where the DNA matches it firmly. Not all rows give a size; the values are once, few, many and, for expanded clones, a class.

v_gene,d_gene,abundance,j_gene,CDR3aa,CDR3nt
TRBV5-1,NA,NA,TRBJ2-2,CASSLNRGSGGELFF,TGCGCCAGCAGCTTGAATCGGGGTTCTGGCGGGGAGCTGTTTTTT
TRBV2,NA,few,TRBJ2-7,CASSQALSSYEQYF,TGTGCCAGCAGTCAGGCTTTGAGCTCCTACGAGCAGTACTTC
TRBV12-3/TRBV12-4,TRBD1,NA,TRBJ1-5,CASGDRGLQGNQPQHF,TGTGCCAGCGGGGACAGGGGCTTACAGGGCAATCAGCCCCAGCATTTT
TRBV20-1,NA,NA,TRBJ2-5,CSARDWVAGQETQYF,TGCAGTGCTAGAGATTGGGTGGCAGGGCAAGAGACCCAGTACTTC
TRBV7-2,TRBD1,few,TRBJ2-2,CASSLSQGRGELFF,TGTGCCAGCAGCTTATCACAGGGGCGGGGGGAGCTGTTTTTT
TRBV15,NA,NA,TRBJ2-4,CATSRAPGQNIQYF,TGTGCCACCAGCAGAGCCCCAGGTCAAAACATTCAGTACTTC
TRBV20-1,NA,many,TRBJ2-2,CSARGASTGELFF,TGCAGTGCTAGGGGGGCCAGCACCGGGGAGCTGTTTTTT
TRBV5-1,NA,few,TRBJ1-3,CASSIETSGNTIYF,TGCGCCAGCAGCATCGAGACCTCTGGAAACACCATATATTTT
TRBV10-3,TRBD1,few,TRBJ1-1,CAISGQGNTEAFF,TGTGCCATCAGCGGACAGGGGAACACTGAAGCTTTCTTT
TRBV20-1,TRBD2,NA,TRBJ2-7,CSAQRLAGPYEQYF,TGCAGTGCTCAACGACTAGCGGGACCCTACGAGCAGTACTTC
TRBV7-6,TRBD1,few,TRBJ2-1,CASSQDRGPERYNEQFF,TGTGCCAGCAGCCAAGACAGGGGGCCGGAGAGATACAATGAGCAGTTCTTC